This T cell receptor beta chain comes out of a study of T cells in Graves' hyperthyroidism and ophthalmopathy. The CDR3 is 14 residues long. V gave up 6 bases and J gave up 7 bases, with 16 bases separating them. CDR1 is MDHEN, CDR2 SYDVKM, per germline. What was amplified from RNA transcripts were TCR beta CDR3 regions. Carried out on the TCR CDR3, a first-round RT-PCR used the HTBI primer set. Each CDR3 protein is one row after TCRdb ran MiXCR on the multiplex PCR reads. This sample yields fewer than 650,000 distinct CDR3 sequences, of which about 15% are seen a single time; 3.5% to 4.5% belongs to the top ten. There are many counts of this clonotype.

This clonotype was obtained from a woman between 40 and 50 years old with Graves' ophthalmopathy. The sample was blood. The rearrangement joins TRBV28 to TRBJ1-5; D is possibly TRBD1 (5 bases). This CDR3 is CASSAPGVSQPQHF. The CDR3 DNA follows: TGTGCCAGCAGCGCCCCGGGGGTTTCGCAGCCCCAGCATTTT.